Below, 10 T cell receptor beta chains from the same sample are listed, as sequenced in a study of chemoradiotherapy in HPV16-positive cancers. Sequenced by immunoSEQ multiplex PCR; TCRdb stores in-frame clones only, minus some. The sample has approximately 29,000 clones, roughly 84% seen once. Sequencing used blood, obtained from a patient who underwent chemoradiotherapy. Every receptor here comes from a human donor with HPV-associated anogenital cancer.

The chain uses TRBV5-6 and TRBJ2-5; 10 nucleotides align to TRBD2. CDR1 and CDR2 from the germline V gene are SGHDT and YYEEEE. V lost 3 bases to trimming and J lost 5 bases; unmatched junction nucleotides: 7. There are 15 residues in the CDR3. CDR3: CASSSLAGGPETQYF. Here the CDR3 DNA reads TGTGCCAGCAGCTCCTTAGCGGGGGGTCCGGAGACCCAGTACTTC.

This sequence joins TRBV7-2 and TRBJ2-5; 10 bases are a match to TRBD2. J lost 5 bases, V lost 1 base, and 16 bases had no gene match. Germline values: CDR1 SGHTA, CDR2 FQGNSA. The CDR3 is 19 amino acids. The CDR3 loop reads CASSLVGSGAGGPRETQYF. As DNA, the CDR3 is TGTGCCAGCAGCTTAGTCGGTTCGGGAGCGGGGGGGCCCCGGGAGACCCAGTACTTC.

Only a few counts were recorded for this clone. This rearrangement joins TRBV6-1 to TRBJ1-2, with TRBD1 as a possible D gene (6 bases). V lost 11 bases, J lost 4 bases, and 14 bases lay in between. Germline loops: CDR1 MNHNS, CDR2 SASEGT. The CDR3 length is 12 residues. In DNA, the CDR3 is TGTGCCGGACAGAGGGACGCCTATGGCTACACCTTC. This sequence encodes CAGQRDAYGYTF.

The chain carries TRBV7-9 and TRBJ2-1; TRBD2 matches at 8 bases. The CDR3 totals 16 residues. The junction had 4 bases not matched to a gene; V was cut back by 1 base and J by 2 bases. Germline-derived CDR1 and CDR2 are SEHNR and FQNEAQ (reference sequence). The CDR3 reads CASSLVRGGTYNEQFF. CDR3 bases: TGTGCCAGCAGCTTAGTTCGGGGGGGGACCTACAATGAGCAGTTCTTC.

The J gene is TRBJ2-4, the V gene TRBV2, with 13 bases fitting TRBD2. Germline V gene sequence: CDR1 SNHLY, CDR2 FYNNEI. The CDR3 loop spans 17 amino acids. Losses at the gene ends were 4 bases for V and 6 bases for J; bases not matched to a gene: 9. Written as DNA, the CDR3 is TGTGCCAGCAGTGGACTAGCGGGGGGTACTTCGGCAAACATTCAGTACTTC. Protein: CASSGLAGGTSANIQYF. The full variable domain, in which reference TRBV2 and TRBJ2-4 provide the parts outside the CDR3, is EPEVTQTPSHQVTQMGQEVILRCVPISNHLYFYWYRQILGQKVEFLVSFYNNEISEKSEIFDDQFSVERPDGSNFTLKIRSTKLEDSAMYFCASSGLAGGTSANIQYFGAGTRLSVL.

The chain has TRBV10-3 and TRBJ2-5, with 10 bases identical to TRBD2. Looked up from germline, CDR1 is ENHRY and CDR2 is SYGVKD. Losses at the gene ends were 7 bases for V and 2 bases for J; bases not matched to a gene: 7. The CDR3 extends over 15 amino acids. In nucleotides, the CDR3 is TGTGCCATCACCGCAAGCGGGGGGGATCAAGAGACCCAGTACTTC. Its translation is CAITASGGDQETQYF.

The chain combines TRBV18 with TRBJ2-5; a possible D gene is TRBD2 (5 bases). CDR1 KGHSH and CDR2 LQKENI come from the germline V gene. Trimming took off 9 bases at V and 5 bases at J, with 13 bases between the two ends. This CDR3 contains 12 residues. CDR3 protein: CASSVREETQYF. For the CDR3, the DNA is TGTGCCAGTTCAGTAAGGGAGGAGACCCAGTACTTC.

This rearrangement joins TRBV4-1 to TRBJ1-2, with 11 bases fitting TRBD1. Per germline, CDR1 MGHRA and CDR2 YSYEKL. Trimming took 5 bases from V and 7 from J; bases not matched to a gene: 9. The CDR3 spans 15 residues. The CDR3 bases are TGCGCCAGCAGCTCGCCCACCGGGACAGGGGGTGGCTACACCTTC. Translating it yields CASSSPTGTGGGYTF.

The CDR3: CSVELGGVATDTQYF. The CDR3 coding sequence is TGCAGCGTTGAGTTGGGGGGTGTGGCGACAGATACGCAGTATTTT. The chain couples TRBV29-1 to TRBJ2-3; tentative D call: TRBD2 (6 bases). Germline values: CDR1 SQVTM, CDR2 ANQGSEA. This CDR3 region has 15 residues. V lost 3 bases and J lost 3, with 16 bases in between.

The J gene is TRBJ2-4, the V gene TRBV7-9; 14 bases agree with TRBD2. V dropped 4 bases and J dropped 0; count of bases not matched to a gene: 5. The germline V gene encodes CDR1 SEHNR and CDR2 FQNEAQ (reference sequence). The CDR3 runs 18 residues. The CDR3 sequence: CASSSGTSGGLAKNIQYF. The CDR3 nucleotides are TGTGCCAGCAGCTCGGGGACTAGCGGGGGATTAGCCAAAAACATTCAGTACTTC.